This is a list of T cell receptor beta chains from one sample in a study of cytomegalovirus exposure and HLA in healthy donors. Sequencing used immunoSEQ multiplex PCR; TCRdb keeps in-frame clones, though not all of them. The table has about 150,000 clones, 75% to 80% seen once; the top ten hold about 1.7%. The sample was PBMCs. The receptors derive from a woman aged 30 to 39 in good health and CMV-seronegative. CDR3s include the opening cysteine and the closing phenylalanine or tryptophan. The D gene is left open where the match is weak. Clone size appears in some rows only: once, few, many, or a class for an expanded clone.

CASSLGTVRTDTQYF TGTGCCAGCAGCTTAGGGACAGTGAGGACAGATACGCAGTATTTT TRBJ2-3 TRBV7-2 few NA
CANSEWENQPQHF TGTGCCAACAGTGAATGGGAGAATCAGCCCCAGCATTTT TRBJ1-5 TRBV6-4 once NA
CASSLFIGRAGELFF TGTGCCAGCAGCTTATTTATAGGGAGGGCCGGGGAGCTGTTTTTT TRBJ2-2 TRBV7-2 NA TRBD2
CASSSGGSNQPQHF TGTGCCAGCAGTTCTGGGGGGAGCAATCAGCCCCAGCATTTT TRBJ1-5 TRBV6-5 NA NA
CASSSRTGYNSPLHF TGTGCCAGCAGTTCTCGGACAGGGTATAATTCACCCCTCCACTTT TRBJ1-6 TRBV27 NA TRBD1
CASSLTDRVGTEAFF TGTGCCAGCAGTTTGACAGACAGGGTTGGCACTGAAGCTTTCTTT TRBJ1-1 TRBV6-1 NA TRBD1
CASRWSIEDTGELFF TGTGCCAGTAGATGGTCCATCGAGGACACCGGGGAGCTGTTTTTT TRBJ2-2 TRBV19 NA NA
CASSLGGTVRRSSYEQYF TGCGCCAGCAGCTTGGGCGGGACTGTACGTAGGAGCTCCTACGAGCAGTACTTC TRBJ2-7 TRBV5-1 once NA
CASSLKGGLYNEQFF TGTGCCAGCAGTTTGAAGGGGGGACTATACAATGAGCAGTTCTTC TRBJ2-1 TRBV27 NA NA
CASSLPGTRGELFF TGTGCCAGCAGCTTACCCGGGACAAGGGGGGAGCTGTTTTTT TRBJ2-2 TRBV11-2 NA NA
CASSLWTGGTGELFF TGTGCCAGCAGCCTTTGGACAGGGGGGACCGGGGAGCTGTTTTTT TRBJ2-2 TRBV7-2 NA TRBD1
CASSADRGNPSAFF TGTGCCAGCAGCGCGGACAGGGGGAACCCAAGTGCTTTCTTT TRBJ1-1 TRBV7-2 NA TRBD1
CASRVGSSTSTDTQYF TGTGCCAGCAGGGTCGGGTCTTCAACTAGCACAGATACGCAGTATTTT TRBJ2-3 TRBV6-6 NA NA
CASSEFRGYEKLFF TGTGCCAGCAGTGAATTCAGGGGTTATGAAAAACTGTTTTTT TRBJ1-4 TRBV25-1 NA NA
CASSLDTGAFYEQYF TGCGCCAGCAGCTTAGACACAGGGGCATTCTACGAGCAGTACTTC TRBJ2-7 TRBV5-1 NA TRBD1
CASSLGGQGSSYNEQFF TGTGCCAGCAGCTTGGGGGGACAGGGGAGCTCCTACAATGAGCAGTTCTTC TRBJ2-1 TRBV5-4 NA TRBD1
CASSQDLNGPYYNEQFF TGTGCCAGCAGCCAAGATCTCAATGGGCCATACTACAATGAGCAGTTCTTC TRBJ2-1 TRBV14 NA NA
CASSLATSDYGYTF TGCGCCAGCAGCTTGGCCACGAGCGACTATGGCTACACCTTC TRBJ1-2 TRBV5-1 once NA
CASSWGGQGAYEQYF TGTGCCAGCAGCTGGGGGGGACAGGGGGCCTACGAGCAGTACTTC TRBJ2-7 TRBV9 NA TRBD1
CASSLDTQGAYQPQHF TGTGCCAGCAGCTTAGATACGCAGGGGGCCTACCAGCCCCAGCATTTT TRBJ1-5 TRBV7-9 NA TRBD1
CASSIGLGGEQYF TGTGCCAGCAGCATTGGTTTGGGGGGCGAGCAGTACTTC TRBJ2-7 TRBV11-3 NA NA
CASSSEIWSTEAFF TGTGCCAGCAGCTCCGAGATCTGGAGCACTGAAGCTTTCTTT TRBJ1-1 TRBV5-6 NA NA
CASSFRGQGETEAFF TGCGCCAGCAGCTTCAGGGGACAGGGGGAAACTGAAGCTTTCTTT TRBJ1-1 TRBV5-1 NA TRBD1
CASSLGGSYEQYF TGTGCCAGTAGTCTTGGCGGATCCTACGAGCAGTACTTC TRBJ2-7 TRBV19 NA NA
CASSSLDREYRYTF TGTGCCAGCAGCTCCCTGGACAGGGAATATCGCTACACCTTC TRBJ1-2 TRBV6-5 few TRBD1
CASNSQGRDQPQHF TGTGCCAGTAATTCACAGGGGCGCGATCAGCCCCAGCATTTT TRBJ1-5 TRBV19 few TRBD1
CASSLDPRGANTGELFF TGCGCCAGCAGCTTGGATCCGCGGGGGGCGAACACCGGGGAGCTGTTTTTT TRBJ2-2 TRBV5-1 NA TRBD2
CATRRTGDLYNEQFF TGTGCCACCAGAAGGACAGGGGACCTCTACAATGAGCAGTTCTTC TRBJ2-1 TRBV15 NA TRBD1
CASSRPGQLPGANVLTF TGTGCCAGCAGCCGGCCGGGACAGTTACCTGGGGCCAACGTCCTGACTTTC TRBJ2-6 TRBV7-3 NA TRBD1
CASSVGGDEQFF TGTGCCAGCAGCGTAGGGGGGGATGAGCAGTTCTTC TRBJ2-1 TRBV9 NA NA
CASSPSSGGGYGYTF TGTGCCAGCAGTCCTTCCTCGGGTGGAGGCTATGGCTACACCTTC TRBJ1-2 TRBV6-5 NA NA
CASSLQGTSPRPFF TGTGCCAGTAGTCTCCAAGGGACTAGCCCGCGGCCGTTCTTC TRBJ2-1 TRBV19 NA TRBD2
CASSLGQGSGYTF TGCGCCAGCTCGCTGGGACAGGGCTCTGGCTACACCTTC TRBJ1-2 TRBV5-1 NA TRBD1
CASSGAGGQGANVLTF TGTGCCAGCAGCGGGGCAGGGGGGCAAGGGGCCAACGTCCTGACTTTC TRBJ2-6 TRBV7-8 NA NA
CSVPRGTAYNEQFF TGCAGCGTCCCTCGGGGGACAGCCTACAATGAGCAGTTCTTC TRBJ2-1 TRBV29-1 NA NA
CASIRGFDSPLHF TGTGCCAGCATTAGGGGATTTGATTCACCCCTCCACTTT TRBJ1-6 TRBV6-6 NA NA
CASFPRFLSGNTIYF TGTGCCTCCTTTCCGCGGTTCCTCTCTGGAAACACCATATATTTT TRBJ1-3 TRBV30 NA NA
CASSHGEGQVLNYGYTF TGCGCCAGCAGTCACGGCGAGGGACAGGTACTAAACTATGGCTACACCTTC TRBJ1-2 TRBV23-1 NA TRBD1
CASSTGGTFREVGSPLHF TGTGCCAGTAGTACCGGTGGGACATTCAGGGAAGTAGGTTCACCCCTCCACTTT TRBJ1-6 TRBV19 NA NA
CASSYGQGSYEQYF TGTGCCAGCAGTTACGGACAGGGGAGCTACGAGCAGTACTTC TRBJ2-7 TRBV6-5 NA TRBD1
CASSATGGYEQYF TGTGCCAGCAGCGCGACAGGGGGCTACGAGCAGTACTTC TRBJ2-7 TRBV9 few TRBD1
CASSSPGTGNTGELFF TGTGCCAGCAGTTCCCCCGGGACAGGAAACACCGGGGAGCTGTTTTTT TRBJ2-2 TRBV27 NA TRBD1
CASSRPGGYEQYF TGTGCCAGCAGCCGCCCAGGGGGCTACGAGCAGTACTTC TRBJ2-7 TRBV11-3 few TRBD1
CASSFSQGGDTQYF TGTGCCAGCAGCTTTAGCCAGGGCGGAGATACGCAGTATTTT TRBJ2-3 TRBV5-4 NA NA
CASSRRDRGSNEQFF TGTGCCAGCAGCCGCCGGGACAGGGGGAGCAATGAGCAGTTCTTC TRBJ2-1 TRBV5-4 NA TRBD1
CASSRDSSYEQYF TGCGCCAGCAGCCGGGACTCTTCCTACGAGCAGTACTTC TRBJ2-7 TRBV4-1 NA NA
CASSGPQYNSPLHF TGTGCCAGCAGTGGGCCGCAATATAATTCACCCCTCCACTTT TRBJ1-6 TRBV7-2 NA NA
CASSGTGGNPPEQFF TGTGCCAGCAGTGGGACAGGGGGTAATCCCCCTGAGCAGTTCTTC TRBJ2-1 TRBV25-1 NA TRBD1
CASSLGLGGHGYTF TGTGCCAGCAGCTTAGGTTTGGGGGGACATGGCTACACCTTC TRBJ1-2 TRBV5-5 NA NA
CASSPSPDRLAGGISYEQYF TGTGCCAGCAGCCCCTCCCCCGATCGACTAGCGGGGGGGATCTCCTACGAGCAGTACTTC TRBJ2-7 TRBV9 once TRBD2
CASSESREGLIYNEQFF TGTGCCAGCAGTGAATCCAGAGAGGGACTAATATACAATGAGCAGTTCTTC TRBJ2-1 TRBV2 NA TRBD2
CASSLGLAGDYEQYF TGTGCCAGCAGCTTGGGGCTAGCGGGGGACTACGAGCAGTACTTC TRBJ2-7 TRBV5-4 NA TRBD2
CASSLRGGLVGNTIYF TGTGCCAGCAGCTTAAGGGGAGGGCTCGTAGGAAACACCATATATTTT TRBJ1-3 TRBV11-3 NA NA
CASSLVLGGTANTEAFF TGCGCCAGCAGCCTGGTTCTAGGCGGGACGGCCAACACTGAAGCTTTCTTT TRBJ1-1 TRBV4-3 NA NA
CASSQGSYTGELFF TGTGCCAGCAGCCAGGGGTCATACACCGGGGAGCTGTTTTTT TRBJ2-2 TRBV5-6 once NA
CASSSKDSSKETQYF TGTGCCAGCAGCTCGAAGGACTCGTCCAAAGAGACCCAGTACTTC TRBJ2-5 TRBV5-4 NA NA
CASSGGDNPTDYGYTF TGTGCCAGCAGCGGGGGGGACAATCCGACTGACTATGGCTACACCTTC TRBJ1-2 TRBV28 NA NA
CASSVVADTGTDTQYF TGTGCCAGCAGCGTAGTAGCAGATACCGGCACAGATACGCAGTATTTT TRBJ2-3 TRBV9 NA NA
CASRSDRGLGTEAFF TGTGCCAGCAGGTCGGACAGGGGTTTGGGGACTGAAGCTTTCTTT TRBJ1-1 TRBV6-5 NA TRBD1
CASAPGQSVNIQYF TGTGCCAGCGCTCCTGGACAGAGCGTAAACATTCAGTACTTC TRBJ2-4 TRBV28 NA NA